The 27 T cell receptor beta chains below come from one sample, sequenced in a study of radiation and T cells in renal cell carcinoma. Profiled with immunoSEQ multiplex PCR; TCRdb holds only in-frame clones, not every one. The sample has just over 15,000 clones, approximately 50% seen once; the top ten hold approximately 10%. Described treatment: treatment-naive control, cytoreductive nephrectomy. Specimen: tumor tissue, collected from a patient whose treatment was nephrectomy without radiotherapy. Receptor source: a man between 50 and 59 years old with renal cell carcinoma.

This chain links TRBV7-9 with TRBJ2-4, with TRBD1 matching over 9 bases. The trim removed 5 bases at V and 8 bases at J, leaving 10 bases unmatched. There are 15 residues in the CDR3. Germline V gene lookup returns CDR1 SEHNR and CDR2 FQNEAQ (reference sequence). CDR3 protein: CASSPPTGQGYIQYF. The CDR3 region has the DNA TGTGCCAGCAGCCCTCCCACGGGACAGGGCTACATTCAGTACTTC.

This chain uses TRBV9 with TRBJ2-5; D is possibly TRBD1 (8 bases). Germline V lookup: CDR1 SGDLS, CDR2 YYNGEE. V was cut by 4 bases and J by 5 bases, with 18 bases left in between. The CDR3 length is 15 residues. In DNA, the CDR3 is TGTGCCAGCAGCCCCACAGGGGGGGAGCCGGAGACCCAGTACTTC. Translation gives CASSPTGGEPETQYF.

Only a few counts were recorded for this clone. The chain links TRBV13 to TRBJ2-1; D is possibly TRBD1 (5 bases). Germline loops: CDR1 PRHDT, CDR2 FYEKMQ (reference sequence). Trimming took 5 bases from V and 6 from J, leaving 17 bases between them. The CDR3 has 15 amino acids. CDR3: CASSLTGLPGNEQFF. Written as DNA, the CDR3 is TGTGCCAGCAGCCTTACAGGCCTTCCAGGCAATGAGCAGTTCTTC.

This clone came up once. V usage is TRBV14 and J usage is TRBJ2-5; 7 positions agree with TRBD1. CDR3 length: 17 residues. Germline CDR1 reads SGHDN; CDR2 reads FVKESK. V trimming: 4 bases; J trimming: 5 bases; junction bases outside the gene matches: 16. CDR3 coding DNA: TGTGCCAGCAGCCCCAAAACTGGACAGGCGGCGTGGGAGACCCAGTACTTC. This codes for CASSPKTGQAAWETQYF.

This clone was counted a few times. J is TRBJ1-2 and V is TRBV4-2; 9 bases match TRBD1. Germline CDR1 is LGHNA and CDR2 is YNFKEQ. The CDR3 loop spans 15 amino acids. Germline trimming cut 0 bases from V and 4 bases from J; bases unmatched to any gene: 3. The CDR3: CASSQETGGLYGYTF. Here the CDR3 DNA reads TGTGCCAGCAGCCAAGAAACAGGGGGCCTCTATGGCTACACCTTC.

The genes are TRBV6-1 and TRBJ1-1, with a weak D call TRBD1 (6 bases). This CDR3 spans 17 amino acids. Germline V CDR1 and CDR2: MNHNS, SASEGT. V gave up 1 base and J gave up 5 bases, with 20 bases separating them. The CDR3 nucleotides are TGTGCCAGCAGTGAAGACCCCATTGGGGGCGGAAGGACTGAAGCTTTCTTT. This sequence encodes CASSEDPIGGGRTEAFF.

The gene calls are TRBV10-3 and TRBJ1-5, with D possibly TRBD1 on 6 matching bases. The CDR3 covers 15 residues. Trimming cost V 2 bases and J 5 bases, with 13 bases left between them. Germline CDR1 reads ENHRY; CDR2 reads SYGVKD. CDR3 nucleotide sequence: TGTGCCATCAGTGAGGATGGACAGTCCCATCAGCCCCAGCATTTT. Its protein product is CAISEDGQSHQPQHF.

This rearrangement joins TRBV7-6 to TRBJ2-7; 8 nucleotides line up with TRBD2. The germline V gene encodes CDR1 SGHVS and CDR2 FNYEAQ. The junction had 3 bases not matched to a gene; V was cut back by 2 bases and J by 6 bases. The CDR3 is 13 residues long. The CDR3 region has the DNA TGTGCCAGCAGCTTACTTCGGGAGGGCGAGCAGTACTTC. It yields the protein CASSLLREGEQYF.

This chain uses TRBV5-1 with TRBJ1-1; tentative D call: TRBD1 (6 bases). The CDR3 extends over 15 amino acids. Germline-derived CDR1 and CDR2 are SGHRS and YFSETQ. With 2 bases removed from V and 5 bases from J, the gap between germline ends came to 16 bases. CDR3 in amino acids: CASSFVGGEWTEAFF. The DNA of the CDR3 is TGCGCCAGCAGCTTCGTGGGGGGCGAGTGGACTGAAGCTTTCTTT.

The rearrangement joins TRBV7-2 to TRBJ2-2; 10 positions agree with TRBD1. In germline, CDR1 is SGHTA, CDR2 FQGNSA. With 3 bases clipped from V and 5 bases from J, the junction kept 3 bases outside the gene matches. The length of the CDR3 is 15 residues. The CDR3 DNA is TGTGCCAGCAGCTTCCAGGACAGGGGGACCGGGGAGCTGTTTTTT. Translating gives CASSFQDRGTGELFF.

This sequence joins TRBV9 and TRBJ1-4; TRBD1 might be the D (5 bases). Trimming removed 0 bases at V and 2 bases at J, with 14 bases between. The germline V gene encodes CDR1 SGDLS and CDR2 YYNGEE. This CDR3 contains 17 residues. CDR3 nucleotides: TGTGCCAGCAGCGTAGCCTGGGGGGTAGGCACTAATGAAAAACTGTTTTTT. Its translation: CASSVAWGVGTNEKLFF.

The chain is built from TRBV4-1 and TRBJ2-3, with D possibly being TRBD2 (5 bases). V was trimmed by 0 bases and J by 9 bases, leaving 13 bases between them. The CDR3 length is 14 residues. Germline V gene lookup returns CDR1 MGHRA and CDR2 YSYEKL. DNA for the CDR3: TGCGCCAGCAGCCAAGAAGGAGGCATACGCACGCAGTATTTT. Protein product: CASSQEGGIRTQYF.

The chain joins TRBV6-6 to TRBJ1-1; D possibly corresponds to TRBD1 (6 bases). V was trimmed by 1 base and J by 4 bases, leaving 10 bases between them. The CDR3 has 14 residues. The germline gives CDR1 MNHNY, CDR2 SVGAGI (reference sequence). CDR3 protein: CASSYFLGATEAFF. The CDR3 DNA is TGTGCCAGCAGTTACTTTTTGGGGGCCACTGAAGCTTTCTTT.

The table lists this clone with a few counts. The V call is TRBV30, the J call TRBJ1-5, with 7 bases identical to TRBD1. The CDR3 has 14 amino acids. CDR1 is GTSNPN, CDR2 SVGIG, per germline (reference sequence). The trim removed 2 bases at V and 5 bases at J, leaving 6 bases unmatched. CDR3 sequence: CAWSTDRDHQPQHF. In DNA, the CDR3 is TGTGCCTGGAGTACCGACAGGGATCATCAGCCCCAGCATTTT.

The chain has TRBV4-2 and TRBJ2-1; 8 nucleotides agree with TRBD2. V lost 4 bases to trimming and J lost 0 bases; unmatched junction nucleotides: 8. Germline CDR1 and CDR2: LGHNA and YNFKEQ. The CDR3 contains 17 residues. CDR3 sequence (DNA): TGTGCCAGCAGCCCCCATATAGCGGGGACCTCCTACAATGAGCAGTTCTTC. Translating it yields CASSPHIAGTSYNEQFF.

This clone has only a few counts. This chain links TRBV30 with TRBJ1-1; TRBD1 might be the D (6 bases). The CDR3 is 15 amino acids. The germline V and J ends were trimmed by 3 bases and 0 bases, with 14 bases remaining between them. Germline-derived CDR1 and CDR2 are GTSNPN and SVGIG (reference sequence). CDR3 residues: CAWRRRGGVNTEAFF. In DNA, the CDR3 is TGTGCCTGGAGGAGGCGGGGGGGCGTGAACACTGAAGCTTTCTTT. The full variable domain, its missing parts supplied by reference TRBV30 and TRBJ1-1, is SQTIHQWPATLVQPVGSPLSLECTVEGTSNPNLYWYRQAAGRGLQLLFYSVGIGQISSEVPQNLSASRPQDRQFILSSKKLLLSDSGFYLCAWRRRGGVNTEAFFGQGTRLTVV.

V gene TRBV6-5 combines with J gene TRBJ2-3; D is possibly TRBD1 or TRBD2 (6 bases each). The V end lost 0 bases, the J end lost 0 bases, and 7 bases lay between the germline ends. The CDR3 spans 15 residues. Germline loops: CDR1 MNHEY, CDR2 SVGAGI. CDR3 DNA: TGTGCCAGCAGTTACTCAGGGGGGAGCACAGATACGCAGTATTTT. This encodes CASSYSGGSTDTQYF.

This rearrangement joins TRBV5-6 to TRBJ2-7; maybe TRBD1 (5 bases). Trimming pared 6 bases from V and 3 bases from J, leaving 16 bases between. CDR1 is SGHDT and CDR2 is YYEEEE in the germline V gene. The CDR3 totals 14 residues. CDR3 residues: CASIPARGRYEQYF. In nucleotides, the CDR3 is TGTGCCAGCATCCCGGCAAGGGGCCGCTACGAGCAGTACTTC.

This clone was detected a few times. A read error is likely here: a far larger clone is one base away. The chain carries TRBV5-6 and TRBJ1-2; D might be TRBD1 (6 bases). V was pared by 0 bases and J by 8 bases, with 11 bases between. CDR1 is SGHDT, CDR2 YYEEEE, per germline. This CDR3 has 13 amino acids. Written as DNA, the CDR3 is TGTGCCAGCAGCTTGGAGGGGGTACGCGGCTACACCTTC. This codes for CASSLEGVRGYTF.

The V and J genes are TRBV29-1 and TRBJ2-1; TRBD1 might be the D (6 bases). Germline lookup yields CDR1 SQVTM and CDR2 ANQGSEA. The V gene lost 7 bases and the J gene lost 0 bases, with 13 bases spanning the gap. The CDR3 consists of 14 residues. The CDR3 DNA reads as TGCAGCGGAACAACAGGGAGCTCCTACAATGAGCAGTTCTTC. Translating it yields CSGTTGSSYNEQFF.

This clone showed up just a few times. V usage is TRBV28 and J usage is TRBJ2-7, with 10 nucleotides matching TRBD1. The J segment lost 5 bases and the V segment lost 6 bases, leaving 4 bases of the junction unmatched. CDR1 is MDHEN, CDR2 SYDVKM, per germline. The CDR3 runs to 13 residues. CDR3 residues: CASRRQGADEQYF. For the CDR3, the DNA is TGTGCCAGCAGGCGACAGGGGGCAGACGAGCAGTACTTC.

In its sample, this clone was seen a few times. The chain links TRBV27 to TRBJ1-2; 9 positions agree with TRBD1. Losses at the gene ends were 6 bases for V and 8 bases for J; bases not matched to a gene: 7. There are 13 residues in the CDR3. The V gene's germline CDR1 is MNHEY and CDR2 SMNVEV (reference sequence). CDR3 DNA: TGTGCCAGCAGGATCCTGGACAGGGGAGGCTACACCTTC. Translation: CASRILDRGGYTF.

The chain employs TRBV30 and TRBJ2-1; no clear D. The V gene lost 3 bases and the J gene lost 0 bases, with 9 bases spanning the gap. CDR1 is GTSNPN, CDR2 SVGIG, per germline (reference sequence). The CDR3 covers 14 residues. The CDR3 here is CAWSPLSSYNEQFF. The CDR3 region has the DNA TGTGCCTGGAGCCCCCTGAGCTCCTACAATGAGCAGTTCTTC.

The rearrangement uses TRBV5-6 and TRBJ1-1, with D hard to call. Germline V gene lookup returns CDR1 SGHDT and CDR2 YYEEEE. V gave up 2 bases and J gave up 4 bases, with 3 bases separating them. The length of the CDR3 is 11 residues. The CDR3, as DNA: TGTGCCAGCAGCTTCGGCACTGAAGCTTTCTTT. It is translated as CASSFGTEAFF.

The chain has TRBV20-1 and TRBJ1-2; possible D gene TRBD1, 6 bases. The CDR3 is made up of 11 amino acids. Deletions cut 6 bases from V and 6 bases from J, with 11 bases between. Germline-derived CDR1 and CDR2 are DFQATT and SNEGSKA (reference sequence). The CDR3 here is CSAPAGDGYTF. CDR3 nucleotide sequence: TGCAGTGCCCCGGCAGGGGATGGCTACACCTTC.

Sample share makes this clone medium-sized. The J gene is TRBJ1-2, the V gene TRBV2; 11 positions agree with TRBD1. The CDR3 extends over 15 amino acids. Germline V gene data show CDR1 as SNHLY and CDR2 as FYNNEI. Trimming cost V 6 bases and J 1 base; bases outside gene matches: 4. CDR3 nucleotide sequence: TGTGCCAGCAGAGGACAGGGGGCGATTAACTATGGCTACACCTTC. It is translated as CASRGQGAINYGYTF.

The genes are TRBV5-1 and TRBJ2-5; D is undetermined. V lost 0 bases to trimming and J lost 5 bases, with 5 bases between them. The CDR3 consists of 12 residues. Germline V gives CDR1 SGHRS, CDR2 YFSETQ. The chain's CDR3 is CASSLATETQYF. DNA of the CDR3: TGCGCCAGCAGCTTGGCCACGGAGACCCAGTACTTC.